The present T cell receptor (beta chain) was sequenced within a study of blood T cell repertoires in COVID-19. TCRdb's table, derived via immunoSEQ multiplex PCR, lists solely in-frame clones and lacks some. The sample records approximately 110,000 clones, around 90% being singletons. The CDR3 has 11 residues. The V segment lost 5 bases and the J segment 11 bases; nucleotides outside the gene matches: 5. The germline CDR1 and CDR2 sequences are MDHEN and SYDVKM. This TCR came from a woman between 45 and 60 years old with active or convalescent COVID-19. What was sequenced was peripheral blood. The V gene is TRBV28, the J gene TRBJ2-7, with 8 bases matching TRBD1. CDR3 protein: CASSKDRAKYF. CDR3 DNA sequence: TGTGCCAGCAGTAAGGACAGGGCCAAGTACTTC. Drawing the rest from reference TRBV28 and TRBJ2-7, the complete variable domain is DVKVTQSSRYLVKRTGEKVFLECVQDMDHENMFWYRQDPGLGLRLIYFSYDVKMKEKGDIPEGYSVSREKKERFSLILESASTNQTSMYLCASSKDRAKYFGPGTRLTVT.